This paragraph covers one TCR beta chain sequence. This sample stems from a study of T-cell reconstitution after alpha-beta-depleted transplantation in children. The library targeted TCRbeta and was prepared with unique molecular identifiers. From the PCR reads, TCRdb called clonotypes with MiXCR, one entry per CDR3 protein. Of about 400,000 distinct CDR3 sequences listed, roughly 20% are singletons. This CDR3 has 16 residues. Trimming at V came to 1 base and at J to 3 bases, leaving 7 bases not matched to a gene. The germline V gene has CDR1 SGHVS and CDR2 FNYEAQ. The source material was PBMCs from the stem cell graft donor, sampled from the stem cell graft. The chain recombines TRBV7-6 with TRBJ2-7, with 9 bases identical to TRBD1. The receptor's source is a human donor who donated a stem cell graft to a child with acute myeloid leukemia. The CDR3 spells CASSLGGGTGFYEQYF. For the CDR3, the DNA is TGTGCCAGCAGCTTAGGTGGGGGGACAGGGTTCTACGAGCAGTACTTC.